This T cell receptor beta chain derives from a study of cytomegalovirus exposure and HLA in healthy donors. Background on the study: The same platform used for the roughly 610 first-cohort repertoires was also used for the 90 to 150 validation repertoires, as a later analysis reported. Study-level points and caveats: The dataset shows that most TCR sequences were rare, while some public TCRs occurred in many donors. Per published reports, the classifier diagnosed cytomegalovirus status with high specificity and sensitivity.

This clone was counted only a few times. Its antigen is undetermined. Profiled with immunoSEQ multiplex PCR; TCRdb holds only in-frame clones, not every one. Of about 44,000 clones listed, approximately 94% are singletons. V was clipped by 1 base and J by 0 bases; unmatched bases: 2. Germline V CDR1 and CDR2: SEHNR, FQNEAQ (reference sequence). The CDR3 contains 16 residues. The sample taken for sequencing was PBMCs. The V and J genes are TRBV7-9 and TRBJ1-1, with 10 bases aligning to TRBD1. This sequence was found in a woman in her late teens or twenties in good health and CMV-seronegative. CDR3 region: CASSLGDRGLNTEAFF. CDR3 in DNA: TGTGCCAGCAGCTTAGGGGACAGGGGCCTGAACACTGAAGCTTTCTTT.